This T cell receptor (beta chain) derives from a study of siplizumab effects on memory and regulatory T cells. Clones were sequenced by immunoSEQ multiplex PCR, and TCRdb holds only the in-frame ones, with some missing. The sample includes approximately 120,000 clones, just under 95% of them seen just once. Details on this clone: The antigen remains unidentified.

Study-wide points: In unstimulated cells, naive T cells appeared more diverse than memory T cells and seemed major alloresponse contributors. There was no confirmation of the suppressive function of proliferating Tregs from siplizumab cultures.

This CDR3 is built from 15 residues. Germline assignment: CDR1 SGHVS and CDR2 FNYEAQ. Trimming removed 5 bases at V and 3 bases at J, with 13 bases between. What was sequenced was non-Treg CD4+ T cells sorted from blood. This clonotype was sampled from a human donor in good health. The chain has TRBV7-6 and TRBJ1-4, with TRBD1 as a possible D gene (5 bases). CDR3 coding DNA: TGTGCCAGCAGCCCCCTCCGGGACTCTAATGAAAAACTGTTTTTT. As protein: CASSPLRDSNEKLFF.